Sequencing of this T cell receptor beta chain was carried out in a study of blood T cells in healthy people across ages. Findings of the study overall: Possibly confounding the expanded clonotype changes was the fact that donor CMV status was unknown. Diversity of TCR beta correlated strongly with naive T cell percentage. Diversity figures derived from one million T cells were judged to underestimate the true value. Observed TCR beta diversity per million T cells went down as age went up. This fall followed a roughly linear course with age.

In this sample, this clonotype turned up many times. Its matching antigen is unknown. For the second PCR, which ran for 7 to 11 cycles, a sample-barcoded 5' primer and a J-beta primer mix were used. MiXCR, run by TCRdb on the 5' RACE reads, gives a single entry per CDR3 protein. The table records hundreds of thousands of distinct CDR3 sequences, roughly 52% of them present only once. The clonotype comes from a man aged 25-45 years in good health. Sequencing was done on a sample of blood.

The CDR3 nucleotides are TGTGCCAGCTCACCACCTGGACAGGGATCCAACTATGGCTACACCTTC. Translation: CASSPPGQGSNYGYTF. This chain joins TRBV18 and TRBJ1-2; TRBD1 matches at 8 bases. CDR3 length equals 16 residues. V lost 0 bases and J lost 2; bases outside the gene matches: 5. Per germline, CDR1 KGHSH and CDR2 LQKENI.